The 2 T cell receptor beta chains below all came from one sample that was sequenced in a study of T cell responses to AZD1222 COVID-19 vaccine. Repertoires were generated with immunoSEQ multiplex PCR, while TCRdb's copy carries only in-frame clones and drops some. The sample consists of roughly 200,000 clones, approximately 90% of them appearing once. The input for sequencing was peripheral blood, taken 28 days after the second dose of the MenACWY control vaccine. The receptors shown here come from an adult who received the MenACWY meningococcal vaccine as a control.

CDR3 in amino acids: CATSREWATGNTIYF. CDR3 in DNA: TGTGCCACCAGCAGGGAGTGGGCGACTGGAAACACCATATATTTT. The V call is TRBV15, the J call TRBJ1-3; D unresolved. Germline V gene lookup returns CDR1 LNHNV and CDR2 YYDKDF (reference sequence). V lost 3 bases, J lost 2 bases, and 11 bases lay in between. CDR3 length: 15 amino acids. Supplemented by reference TRBV15 and TRBJ1-3, the full variable domain reads DAMVIQNPRYQVTQFGKPVTLSCSQTLNHNVMYWYQQKSSQAPKLLFHYYDKDFNNEADTPDNFQSRRPNTSFCFLDIRSPGLGDTAMYLCATSREWATGNTIYFGEGSWLTVV.

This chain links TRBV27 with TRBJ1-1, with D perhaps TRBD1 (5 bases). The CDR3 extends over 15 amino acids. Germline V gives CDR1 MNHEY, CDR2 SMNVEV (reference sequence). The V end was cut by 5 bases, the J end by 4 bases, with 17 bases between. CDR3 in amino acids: CASSRPGTLSTEAFF. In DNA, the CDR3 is TGTGCCAGCAGTCGTCCCGGGACCTTATCCACTGAAGCTTTCTTT.